This T cell receptor beta chain was identified in a study of PD-1 blockade in classical Hodgkin lymphoma (dated by TCRdb to 2018 to 2021). Describing the broader study: Nivolumab dosing was 3 mg/kg intravenously every 2 weeks, continuing until either disease progression or unacceptable toxicity. The study used TCR beta sequencing and CyTOF to define a peripheral blood immune signature of response to PD-1 blockade in classical Hodgkin lymphoma.

Genomic DNA was extracted with the Qiagen DNeasy kit from unsorted PBMCs and from negatively selected CD4+ and CD8+ fractions. Using primers that anneal to V and J segments, immunoSEQ multiplex PCR amplified the TCR beta CDR3 regions. A synthetic immune receptor repertoire was used to minimize amplification bias, and remaining bias was computationally removed after sequencing. The original methods were these. Custom Python scripts were used to quantify repertoire diversity as the Shannon entropy index. Unsorted, CD4+ and CD8+ repertoires were analyzed separately, except for combined analyses in which CD4+ and CD8+ sequences were merged in silico. A clone counted as expanded when the clone's frequency after treatment rose at least 2-fold relative to C1D1, and clones undetected at baseline were given a pseudocount of 0.5. Singleton clones were defined as clones with 0 or 1 copy at C1D1, and non-singleton clones were defined as clones with 2 or more copies. By matching protein sequences in sorted samples from the same patient, clones expanded in unsorted samples were annotated as CD4+, CD8+ or unknown. Wilcoxon tests were applied to paired samples to test diversity changes from C1D1 to C4D1. TCRdb limited this immuneACCESS table to in-frame rearrangements with V and J called. A share of clones is missing; checked studies link under half to unresolved V genes, and the rest is unexplained. The V and J calls and clone size were taken over from that table, and D and trimming were inferred from the DNA. In this sample the table shows around 9,000 clones, 80% to 85% of which occur a single time. Approximately 25% of the sample is in the top ten clones.

Paper-wide results and their limitations: By C4D1, a significant rise was seen in CD4+ TCR diversity but not in CD8+ TCR diversity (p=0.0027 vs p=0.16), and the rise was most apparent among complete responders (p=0.02). Among trial patients, those achieving complete response had baseline diversity similar to that of newly diagnosed patients, while diversity was significantly lower in partial responders and progressors. The study was restricted to a single clinical trial cohort, and the causes of repertoire differences, possibly disease activity or prior therapy, were left undefined. Baseline TCR diversity was reported to be lower in newly diagnosed patients than in healthy donors and to be lower still in relapsed/refractory patients. Lower diversity was seen in patients whose nivolumab began less than 1 year after ASCT, and these patients were left out of later analyses so that immune reconstitution would not confound the results.

The CDR3 sequence holds 15 residues, the cysteine and phenylalanine included. Only the CDR3 part of the read is kept: 45 bases, read in frame from the first base. CDR1 and CDR2 (ENHRY, SYGVKD) derive from the germline V gene. The junction carries 9 bases between V and J, which are trimmed by 3 bases and 1 base respectively. The time point label of this sample denotes: cycle 4 day 1 (C4D1), after less than 7 weeks of nivolumab. Relapse after autologous stem cell transplantation had occurred in all trial patients, and cohorts A, B and C were distinguished by prior brentuximab vedotin exposure. Magnetic negative selection with a Miltenyi CD8+ T cell isolation kit was used to purify CD8+ T cells from thawed PBMCs. The trial cohort included 56 patients with relapsed/refractory classical Hodgkin lymphoma, and each patient had a best overall response of complete response, partial response or progressive disease. In the multi-cohort phase II CheckMate 205 trial, trial patients received single-agent nivolumab. An independent review committee assessed best overall response by applying the 2007 International Working Group response criteria. Trial PBMCs were obtained immediately prior to nivolumab initiation (C1D1) and on therapy at cycle 2 day 1 and cycle 4 day 1. After peripheral blood was drawn into 8 mL Vacutainer Cell Preparation Tubes, PBMCs were isolated by centrifugation and then cryopreserved. Purified CD4+ and CD8+ fractions were prepared only for cases in which an additional PBMC sample was available. On LS columns in a quadroMACS separator, the magnetically labelled cells were depleted, and the flow-through was collected as the purified fraction.

Concerning this clone itself: Its antigen specificity is not known. It has no much larger one-base neighbor in the sample; base qualities were not kept.

The sample was CD8+ T cells from blood, taken before the fourth cycle of nivolumab. The chain couples TRBV10-3 to TRBJ2-2; matching of 5 bases hints at TRBD1 as the D gene. The clonotype originates from a human donor with classical Hodgkin lymphoma. The CDR3 reads CAISDRAENTGELFF. The nucleotide sequence is given as TGTGCCATCAGTGACAGGGCGGAGAACACCGGGGAGCTGTTTTTT.